This TCR beta chain was profiled in a study of blood T cells in healthy people across ages (dated by TCRdb to between 2014 and 2017). For the wider study: In model experiments, template switching captured roughly one uniquely barcoded TCR beta cDNA molecule for every two T cells. To track age-related changes in TCR beta repertoire diversity, the study relied on deep sequencing normalized with unique cDNA molecular identifiers. The donors were split into four age groups: young (average 16 years), middle-aged (about 40), aged (more than 60) and long-lived (approximately 80). To avoid experimental bias, donors of different ages were spread randomly across the sequencing lanes. Using the same blood draw, the study looked at two additional independent replicas of 1 million unique cDNA reads for two donors, one aged 18 to 30 and the other aged 80 or older.

To prepare the library, 5' RACE was applied. The sequencer was an Illumina HiSeq 2500. A second PCR of roughly 7 to 11 cycles was run with a J-beta primer mix and a sample-barcoded 5' primer. A template-switch 5' adaptor carrying 12 random nucleotides introduced a unique molecular identifier onto each TCR beta cDNA molecule. At least 2.5 million CDR3-containing paired-end reads were obtained from each sample. All of the RNA was converted into first-strand cDNA using the Mint cDNA synthesis kit, with a TRBC-specific oligonucleotide serving as the primer. After uracil-DNA glycosylase treatment, a first 18-cycle PCR used universal primers M1SS and BC2_uni_R on all cDNA. Per the original workflow: Normalization of each sample was performed by random selection of 1 million high-quality reads, each carrying a distinct molecular identifier. Instead of being binned into consensus sequences, reads that shared molecular identifiers were thrown out. MiTCR, with a Q25 quality threshold and the strictest error-elimination algorithm, was used for CDR3 identification, clonotype clustering and error correction. A nonparametric unseen species model using Euler transformation provided a lower-bound estimate of total TCR beta diversity. The raw public data were reprocessed by TCRdb itself: fastp quality trimming at Q25, MiXCR clonotype calling, in-frame beta chains only. Entries that share a CDR3 protein sequence are merged under the most common genes and DNA. The authors' filters were not applied to this entry. For this sample there are 780,000 or so distinct CDR3 sequences; 40% to 65% appear just once. Approximately 40% of the sample is taken by the ten largest.

This clonotype turned up a few times. Its antigen target is currently unknown. Per-base quality was not reported, and no clone a single base away is much larger than it. CDR3 length: 15 amino acids, cysteine to phenylalanine. The CDR3 DNA has 45 bases and is translated from base 1. Sequences SQVTM (CDR1) and ANQGSEA (CDR2) are obtained from the germline V gene. At the junction V is shortened by 1 base and J by 3 bases; bases outside the gene matches: 5. The paper as a whole reports these results and caveats: Because donor CMV infection status was unknown, age-related changes in expanded clonotypes were potentially confounded. Compared with the aged group, the long-lived group had more naive CD4+ T cells, fewer expanded clones and increased TCR diversity, suggesting age selection. There was a strong correlation between observed TCR beta diversity and the percentage of naive T cells measured by flow cytometry. Since profiling was done on bulk unsorted PBMCs, naive and antigen-experienced compartments could not be conclusively compared. Estimates of total diversity based on one million sequenced T cells were considered lower bounds and underestimates. Observed TCR beta diversity per million T cells fell roughly linearly with age, and a significant reduction was already apparent by age around 40.

The 39 donors, aged about 6 to 95 years, were systemically healthy Caucasian individuals from Russia. Each donor gave ten milliliters of peripheral blood, collected into EDTA-treated Vacutainer tubes. PBMCs were isolated by Ficoll-Paque density-gradient centrifugation, with at least 6.5 million obtained per sample. Total RNA was extracted from PBMCs with Trizol reagent, with at least 6 micrograms obtained per sample. For every donor, an aliquot of PBMCs went through flow cytometry to measure the percentages of naive CD45RAhigh/CD27high T cells. The sample was blood. The chain is assembled from TRBV29-1 and TRBJ2-3, and TRBD2 matches 9 of the central bases. The clonotype comes from an elderly man in good health. The DNA sequence follows: TGCAGCGTTGAAGGAGTGCGGGAGGGGACAGATACGCAGTATTTT. It is translated as CSVEGVREGTDTQYF.